These 17 T cell receptor beta chains originate from one sample sequenced in a study of OX40 agonist ivuxolimab in advanced cancers. Data came from immunoSEQ multiplex PCR; TCRdb stores just in-frame clones and leaves some out. The sample contains some 40,000 clones, about 88% of which appear only once. Sequencing used CD4+ or CD8+ T cells sorted from blood, obtained in a trial of the OX40 agonist ivuxolimab. Receptors were obtained from an adult with an advanced solid tumor such as melanoma, head and neck, liver or kidney cancer.

The chain recombines TRBV7-6 with TRBJ2-6; D is ambiguous. CDR3 length: 14 residues. V was shortened by 1 base and J by 2 bases, with 3 bases between the two germline ends. CDR1 is SGHVS and CDR2 is FNYEAQ in the germline V gene. The CDR3 sequence is CASSLGAGANVLTF. CDR3 coding DNA: TGTGCCAGCAGCTTAGGGGCTGGGGCCAACGTCCTGACTTTC.

The V call is TRBV7-9, the J call TRBJ2-1; D is unclear. The CDR3 consists of 12 residues. Trimming stripped 1 base from V and 8 bases from J, with 6 bases between. Germline CDR1 SEHNR, CDR2 FQNEAQ (reference sequence). CDR3 sequence (DNA): TGTGCCAGCAGCTTAGTTATATATGAGCAGTTCTTC. It codes for CASSLVIYEQFF.

V and J are TRBV28 and TRBJ2-7, with 7 positions matching TRBD1. The CDR3 spans 16 residues. The V and J ends lost 3 bases and 0 bases, in that order; junction bases with no gene match: 8. CDR1 and CDR2 from the germline V gene are MDHEN and SYDVKM. The CDR3 loop reads CASSFGGQIFSYEQYF. CDR3 nucleotides: TGTGCCAGCAGTTTTGGGGGACAGATATTCTCCTACGAGCAGTACTTC.

The V gene is TRBV7-9, the J gene TRBJ2-1, with 8 positions matching TRBD2. CDR3 length: 17 amino acids. Germline V gene lookup returns CDR1 SEHNR and CDR2 FQNEAQ (reference sequence). J was trimmed by 8 bases and V by 5 bases; bases with no gene match: 17. The CDR3 DNA reads as TGTGCCAGCAGCATAGTCGTGACGGGGGGGCCTGAGGATGAGCAGTTCTTC. Its protein product is CASSIVVTGGPEDEQFF.

The rearrangement links TRBV29-1 to TRBJ1-2; D is unclear. The CDR3 runs 12 residues. V was pared by 3 bases and J by 4 bases, with 9 bases between. Germline assignment: CDR1 SQVTM and CDR2 ANQGSEA. This CDR3 reads CSVDAGVYGYTF. CDR3 bases: TGCAGCGTTGATGCCGGGGTCTATGGCTACACCTTC.

The chain couples TRBV6-6 to TRBJ2-1, with 7 bases fitting TRBD2. The CDR3 loop spans 14 amino acids. V lost 2 bases, J lost 4 bases, and 2 bases stayed unmatched. The germline CDR1 and CDR2 sequences are MNHNY and SVGAGI (reference sequence). The CDR3 region has the DNA TGTGCCAGCAGTTACCTAGCGGAGTACAATGAGCAGTTCTTC. Translating it yields CASSYLAEYNEQFF.

The chain has TRBV11-2 and TRBJ2-5, with TRBD2 identical over 10 bases. The CDR3 consists of 15 residues. J lost 4 bases, V lost 5 bases, and 7 bases had no gene match. CDR1 is SGHAT and CDR2 is FQNNGV in the germline V gene. CDR3: CASSRSGGQGETQYF. The CDR3 DNA reads as TGTGCCAGCAGCCGTAGCGGGGGGCAGGGAGAGACCCAGTACTTC.

The chain carries TRBV4-1 and TRBJ1-1; 7 bases line up with TRBD1. The CDR3 loop spans 15 amino acids. Looked up from germline, CDR1 is MGHRA and CDR2 is YSYEKL. V shed 5 bases and J 3 bases; nucleotides not matched to a gene: 9. The CDR3: CASSSRQGTDTEAFF. The CDR3 bases are TGCGCCAGCAGCTCCCGACAGGGAACGGACACTGAAGCTTTCTTT.

This chain links TRBV20-1 with TRBJ1-2; D not resolved. Germline-derived CDR1 and CDR2 are DFQATT and SNEGSKA (reference sequence). The CDR3 loop spans 11 amino acids. Between the trimmed V and J ends, which lost 0 bases and 4 bases, there was a span of 3 bases. CDR3 loop: CSAREGYGYTF. The CDR3 DNA is TGCAGTGCTAGAGAGGGCTATGGCTACACCTTC.

The V call is TRBV28, the J call TRBJ2-5; 7 bases agree with TRBD1. The germline gives CDR1 MDHEN, CDR2 SYDVKM. CDR3 length: 14 amino acids. With V trimmed by 6 bases and J by 3 bases, 7 bases remained unmatched. The CDR3 protein is CASRIDRVEETQYF. CDR3 nucleotides: TGTGCCAGCAGAATAGACAGGGTTGAAGAGACCCAGTACTTC.

J is TRBJ1-3 and V is TRBV27; D is perhaps TRBD1 (5 bases). The CDR3 is 15 residues long. Per germline, CDR1 MNHEY and CDR2 SMNVEV (reference sequence). Trimming pared 0 bases from V and 0 bases from J, leaving 6 bases between. Written as DNA, the CDR3 is TGTGCCAGCAGTTTATCGACAGACTCTGGAAACACCATATATTTT. Its protein is CASSLSTDSGNTIYF.

This clone was counted once. This rearrangement joins TRBV29-1 to TRBJ2-5; either TRBD1 or TRBD2 may fit D (6 bases each). V lost 6 bases and J lost 5, with 19 bases in between. The CDR3 has 14 amino acids. Germline-derived CDR1 and CDR2 are SQVTM and ANQGSEA. The CDR3 sequence is CSVRGRRILETQYF. The CDR3 DNA reads TGCAGCGTCCGGGGGCGCCGGATTCTGGAGACCCAGTACTTC.

The chain links TRBV7-9 to TRBJ1-4, with 7 bases identical to TRBD1. With 9 bases clipped from V and 8 bases from J, the junction kept 9 bases outside the gene matches. This CDR3 has 13 residues. Germline V gene lookup returns CDR1 SEHNR and CDR2 FQNEAQ (reference sequence). The CDR3 here is CASSTGSREKLFF. CDR3 coding DNA: TGTGCCAGTTCGACAGGGTCTCGAGAAAAACTGTTTTTT.

This clone was detected a few times. The genes are TRBV19 and TRBJ2-2; no clear D gene. The CDR3 covers 14 residues. CDR1 and CDR2 (germline): LNHDA, SQIVND (reference sequence). The germline V and J ends were trimmed by 1 base and 4 bases, with 7 bases remaining between them. Written as DNA, the CDR3 is TGTGCCAGTAGTATAGGGTCGGCCACCGGGGAGCTGTTTTTT. It codes for CASSIGSATGELFF.

The count of this clone is one. J is TRBJ1-2 and V is TRBV28; D is possibly TRBD1 (5 bases). The germline V and J ends were trimmed by 5 bases and 3 bases, with 25 bases remaining between them. CDR1 and CDR2 from the germline V gene are MDHEN and SYDVKM. There are 18 residues in the CDR3. CDR3 DNA: TGTGCCAGCAGTACGGCAGGGAGGTCGGGTCTTAGCGACTATGGCTACACCTTC. Encoded protein: CASSTAGRSGLSDYGYTF.

The V and J genes are TRBV4-1 and TRBJ2-3; 11 nucleotides agree with TRBD2. Germline V CDR1 and CDR2: MGHRA, YSYEKL. The junction had 15 bases not matched to a gene; V was cut back by 6 bases and J by 4 bases. CDR3 length: 18 amino acids. CDR3 coding DNA: TGCGCCAGCAGGCTATCCGGGACTAGCGGATCCGCCCCAGATACGCAGTATTTT. Amino acid sequence: CASRLSGTSGSAPDTQYF.

The rearrangement joins TRBV7-8 to TRBJ1-2, with no clear D. Trimming left V 1 base short and J 6 bases short, with 12 bases between. Germline V gene lookup returns CDR1 SGHVS and CDR2 FQNEAQ. The CDR3 is made up of 14 amino acids. The CDR3 region has the DNA TGTGCCAGCAGCTTAGAATTCGAATTAAATGGCTACACCTTC. Its translation: CASSLEFELNGYTF.